This TCR beta chain was observed in a study of blood T cell repertoires in COVID-19. Study-level background: Acute-phase and convalescent COVID-19 samples originated in the United States, Italy and Spain. Sample material is recorded as cDNA or gDNA derived from T cells, B-cell-depleted T cells, or PBMCs.

Germline CDR1 SGHTA, CDR2 FQGTGA. The CDR3 is 13 amino acids. The ends were cut back, 5 bases at V and 2 bases at J, with 10 bases in the middle. Original processing notes: Estimated nucleated cell counts came from reference gene primer amplification. The protocol was immunoSEQ multiplex PCR, while the TCRdb copy is restricted to in-frame clones and leaves out a portion. V and J calls plus clone size are reproduced from that table; the DNA served to infer D and trimming. The sample shows 200,000 to 300,000 clones, about 87% of them seen only once. Sequencing was carried out using peripheral blood. The rearrangement uses TRBV7-3 and TRBJ2-7; tentative D call: TRBD2 (5 bases). This TCR came from a woman aged 50 to 65 with acute or convalescent COVID-19. CDR3 nucleotides: TGTGCCAGCAGCCCCGGACTGACCTACGAGCAGTACTTC. This translates into CASSPGLTYEQYF.